Ten or more counts support the clone carrying this T cell receptor beta chain. This sample was included in a study of patients and donors after allogeneic stem cell transplantation. Deletions cut 3 bases from V and 5 bases from J, with 11 bases between. The CDR3 consists of 13 residues. In germline, CDR1 is DFQATT, CDR2 SNEGSKA (reference sequence). TCRdb re-called the RT-PCR reads with MiXCR, one entry per CDR3 protein. Found here are 900,000 to 1,000,000 distinct CDR3 sequences, about a sixth of them singletons; the top ten hold 5% to 6.5%. The sequence was obtained from a human donor who was either an allogeneic HSCT recipient or a stem cell or donor lymphocyte infusion donor (not recorded which). It is not recorded whose cells these are; they may come from a transplant donor. Input material: blood, either unsorted or a sorted T cell fraction (not recorded which). The V call is TRBV20-1, the J call TRBJ1-5, with TRBD1 as a possible D gene (6 bases). CDR3 sequence reads: CSARVTGHQPQHF. As DNA, the CDR3 is TGCAGTGCTAGGGTGACAGGTCATCAGCCCCAGCATTTT.